What follows are 25 T cell receptor beta chains derived from one specimen sequenced in a study of T cell responses to AZD1222 COVID-19 vaccine. Profiled with immunoSEQ multiplex PCR; TCRdb holds only in-frame clones, not every one. The table has about 88,000 clones, around 90% seen once; the top ten hold 2% to 2.5%. Material: peripheral blood, obtained on day 0 of AZD1222 vaccination. The receptors were gathered from an adult in good health.

The rearrangement links TRBV18 to TRBJ1-1, with TRBD1 matching over 8 bases. The CDR3 is 16 residues long. V shed 3 bases, J shed 0 bases, and the junction held 6 bases outside the gene matches. Germline CDR1 is KGHSH and CDR2 is LQKENI. The CDR3 reads CASSPRTGLMNTEAFF. The CDR3 coding sequence is TGTGCCAGCTCACCTAGGACAGGGCTCATGAACACTGAAGCTTTCTTT.

The chain employs TRBV11-2 and TRBJ2-7; D is uncertain. Germline V gene data show CDR1 as SGHAT and CDR2 as FQNNGV. There are 12 residues in the CDR3. V shed 5 bases and J shed 7 bases, with 12 bases lying between them. The CDR3 sequence: CASSLGIGEQYF. The CDR3, as DNA: TGTGCCAGCAGCCTAGGCATTGGGGAGCAGTACTTC.

This rearrangement joins TRBV9 to TRBJ1-6; D possibly corresponds to TRBD1 (5 bases). Germline-derived CDR1 and CDR2 are SGDLS and YYNGEE. V lost 0 bases and J 7 bases, leaving 8 bases between the germline ends. The CDR3 is 14 residues long. The chain's CDR3 is CASSVEGYNSPLHF. DNA for the CDR3: TGTGCCAGCAGCGTAGAGGGGTACAATTCACCCCTCCACTTT.

The chain carries TRBV5-3 and TRBJ1-1; TRBD1 might be the D (5 bases). TRBV5-3 is assigned to the ORF class and has an uncertain function. V lost 1 base to trimming and J lost 1 base, with 23 bases between them. CDR3 size: 19 residues. As DNA, the CDR3 is TGTGCCAGAAGCTTGCGTAGCGGGGGGATGCCGACGGAGAACACTGAAGCTTTCTTT. It codes for CARSLRSGGMPTENTEAFF.

In this sample, this clone turned up once. The chain links TRBV19 to TRBJ2-2, with 9 bases aligning to TRBD1. CDR3 length equals 21 residues. The trim removed 2 bases at V and 6 bases at J, leaving 22 bases unmatched. Germline CDR1 LNHDA, CDR2 SQIVND (reference sequence). The CDR3 loop reads CASSIRPRPHPGTGWAGELFF. DNA of the CDR3: TGTGCCAGTAGTATACGCCCCCGTCCACACCCCGGGACAGGGTGGGCCGGGGAGCTGTTTTTT.

The chain employs TRBV7-9 and TRBJ1-1, with TRBD1 as a possible D gene (6 bases). Germline V gene lookup returns CDR1 SEHNR and CDR2 FQNEAQ (reference sequence). This CDR3 has 14 amino acids. V lost 1 base to trimming and J lost 6 bases, with 12 bases between them. The CDR3 DNA is TGTGCCAGCAGCTTAGTCCTTGAGGGGGCTGAAGCTTTCTTT. It is translated as CASSLVLEGAEAFF.

This chain joins TRBV6-5 and TRBJ2-1, with D tentatively TRBD2 (5 bases). The germline gives CDR1 MNHEY, CDR2 SVGAGI. V lost 6 bases and J 7 bases, leaving 19 bases between the germline ends. This CDR3 has 15 amino acids. The CDR3 is CASSVTSGGRNEQFF. Here the CDR3 DNA reads TGTGCCAGCAGCGTTACGAGCGGCGGACGGAATGAGCAGTTCTTC.

This chain uses TRBV30 with TRBJ2-5, with D uncertain. CDR3 length equals 11 residues. The V end was cut by 0 bases, the J end by 7 bases, with 6 bases between. Germline V lookup: CDR1 GTSNPN, CDR2 SVGIG (reference sequence). Here the CDR3 reads CAWSVLGTQYF. CDR3 in DNA: TGTGCCTGGAGTGTACTCGGGACCCAGTACTTC.

The chain joins TRBV19 to TRBJ2-3; 9 bases are shared with TRBD2. The germline CDR1 and CDR2 sequences are LNHDA and SQIVND (reference sequence). The CDR3 has 13 residues. Losses at the gene ends were 5 bases for V and 4 bases for J; bases not matched to a gene: 1. The CDR3 spells CASSAGGPDTQYF. The CDR3 DNA reads as TGTGCCAGTAGTGCGGGGGGGCCAGATACGCAGTATTTT.

This chain connects TRBV10-2 to TRBJ2-3, with 7 bases identical to TRBD1. J gave up 0 bases and V 6 bases, and 6 bases lay outside the gene matches. This CDR3 has 15 residues. In germline, CDR1 is WSHSY, CDR2 SAAADI. CDR3 residues: CASRDRAFSTDTQYF. In nucleotides, the CDR3 is TGCGCCAGCAGAGACAGGGCTTTTAGCACAGATACGCAGTATTTT.

The chain uses TRBV9 and TRBJ1-3; a possible D gene is TRBD1 (5 bases). Trimming cost V 3 bases and J 0 bases, with 13 bases left between them. This CDR3 region has 16 residues. From germline, CDR1 is SGDLS and CDR2 YYNGEE. The CDR3 DNA reads as TGTGCCAGCAGCGAACGACAGACGTACTCTGGAAACACCATATATTTT. This sequence encodes CASSERQTYSGNTIYF.

The chain has TRBV29-1 and TRBJ1-2; 7 bases line up with TRBD1. This CDR3 has 14 amino acids. In germline, CDR1 is SQVTM, CDR2 ANQGSEA. Trimming took 3 bases from V and 8 from J; bases not matched to a gene: 12. The CDR3 nucleotides read TGCAGCGTTGACCCCGCAGGGGGTTTGGGAGGCTACACCTTC. Its translation: CSVDPAGGLGGYTF.

The chain combines TRBV27 with TRBJ1-6; 7 positions agree with TRBD1. The CDR3 extends over 15 amino acids. Looked up from germline, CDR1 is MNHEY and CDR2 is SMNVEV (reference sequence). J lost 10 bases, V lost 2 bases, and 8 bases had no gene match. CDR3 protein: CASSLITGAASPLHF. DNA for the CDR3: TGTGCCAGCAGTTTAATCACAGGGGCTGCCTCACCCCTCCACTTT.

This clone was picked up a small number of times. This chain uses TRBV11-1 with TRBJ2-2, with D unclear. The CDR3 has 14 residues. V dropped 5 bases and J dropped 6 bases, with 13 bases sitting between them. Looked up from germline, CDR1 is SGHAT and CDR2 is FQDESV (reference sequence). CDR3 coding DNA: TGTGCCAGCAGCCGTAGAATGGGGTCCGGGGAGCTGTTTTTT. This translates into CASSRRMGSGELFF.

This clone was detected once. The chain carries TRBV30 and TRBJ1-5; D gene ambiguous. The CDR3 is 13 residues long. The V end was cut by 0 bases, the J end by 4 bases, with 7 bases between. Germline values: CDR1 GTSNPN, CDR2 SVGIG (reference sequence). CDR3 bases: TGTGCCTGGAGTGTACCTGGAAATCAGCCCCAGCATTTT. It codes for CAWSVPGNQPQHF.

The chain uses TRBV5-4 and TRBJ1-1; D call uncertain. This CDR3 has 13 residues. The V gene lost 0 bases and the J gene lost 1 base, with 4 bases spanning the gap. Germline CDR1 reads SGHNT; CDR2 reads YYREEE (reference sequence). The chain's CDR3 is CASSLGRNTEAFF. The CDR3 DNA follows: TGTGCCAGCAGCTTGGGGAGGAACACTGAAGCTTTCTTT.

CDR3 residues: CASSRYRAEGNTEAFF. CDR3 DNA sequence: TGTGCCAGCAGCCGTTACAGGGCCGAGGGGAACACTGAAGCTTTCTTT. The chain joins TRBV5-6 to TRBJ1-1; a weak D match, TRBD1 (6 bases). Trimming shortened V by 4 bases and J by 1 base, and 17 bases separated the two germline ends. There are 16 residues in the CDR3. Per germline, CDR1 SGHDT and CDR2 YYEEEE.

The chain combines TRBV7-3 with TRBJ2-1; D remains ambiguous. The CDR3 runs 12 residues. Trimming removed 5 bases from V and 6 bases from J, with 8 bases in between. CDR1 is SGHTA, CDR2 FQGTGA, per germline. This chain's CDR3 is CASSPNFNEQFF. The CDR3 bases are TGTGCCAGCAGCCCTAATTTCAATGAGCAGTTCTTC.

The chain combines TRBV11-1 with TRBJ2-1; D may be TRBD2 (7 bases). This CDR3 is built from 15 residues. The germline V and J ends were trimmed by 2 bases and 4 bases, with 12 bases remaining between them. The germline CDR1 and CDR2 sequences are SGHAT and FQDESV (reference sequence). The CDR3 reads CASSLIGGPYNEQFF. For the CDR3, the DNA is TGTGCCAGCAGCTTAATCGGGGGGCCGTACAATGAGCAGTTCTTC.

The genes are TRBV4-2 and TRBJ1-6, with TRBD1 as a possible D gene (6 bases). Trimming took off 3 bases at V and 5 bases at J, with 11 bases between the two ends. The CDR3 runs to 15 residues. From germline, CDR1 is LGHNA and CDR2 YNFKEQ. For the CDR3, the DNA is TGTGCCAGCAGCCAGAGACAGGCGCATAATTCACCCCTCCACTTT. Its protein product is CASSQRQAHNSPLHF.

This rearrangement joins TRBV5-1 to TRBJ1-1; D unresolved. The CDR3 consists of 14 residues. Trimming left V 4 bases short and J 0 bases short, with 10 bases between. CDR1 is SGHRS and CDR2 is YFSETQ in the germline V gene. CDR3 coding DNA: TGCGCCAGCAGCCTTACAAGTATGAACACTGAAGCTTTCTTT. Its translation is CASSLTSMNTEAFF. Drawing the rest from reference TRBV5-1 and TRBJ1-1, the complete variable domain is KAGVTQTPRYLIKTRGQQVTLSCSPISGHRSVSWYQQTPGQGLQFLFEYFSETQRNKGNFPGRFSGRQFSNSRSEMNVSTLELGDSALYLCASSLTSMNTEAFFGQGTRLTVV.

The chain employs TRBV5-1 and TRBJ1-2; 12 nucleotides match TRBD1. The J segment lost 4 bases and the V segment lost 4 bases, leaving 8 bases of the junction unmatched. The V gene's germline CDR1 is SGHRS and CDR2 YFSETQ. This CDR3 region has 16 residues. This CDR3 reads CASSLGTGGAFYGYTF. In nucleotides, the CDR3 is TGCGCCAGCAGCCTGGGGACAGGGGGCGCTTTCTATGGCTACACCTTC.

The rearrangement links TRBV6-5 to TRBJ1-2; D ambiguous. With 0 bases removed from V and 8 bases from J, the gap between germline ends came to 13 bases. Germline assignment: CDR1 MNHEY and CDR2 SVGAGI. The CDR3 has 14 amino acids. The CDR3 DNA follows: TGTGCCAGCAGTTACTCAGCAGGCGGAGGCGGCTACACCTTC. Translation gives CASSYSAGGGGYTF.

This chain joins TRBV27 and TRBJ2-7; no firm D call. The CDR3 contains 11 residues. The germline gives CDR1 MNHEY, CDR2 SMNVEV (reference sequence). Trimming left V 3 bases short and J 4 bases short, with 4 bases between. This CDR3 is CASSLGYEQYF. The CDR3 nucleotides read TGTGCCAGCAGTTTGGGGTACGAGCAGTACTTC.

The chain is built from TRBV19 and TRBJ2-5; D is possibly TRBD1 or TRBD2 (5 bases each). CDR1 and CDR2 (germline): LNHDA, SQIVND (reference sequence). The CDR3 is 14 amino acids. Trimming cost V 6 bases and J 7 bases, with 18 bases left between them. The CDR3: CASSARGPPGTQYF. CDR3 in DNA: TGTGCCAGTAGCGCTCGGGGCCCCCCGGGGACCCAGTACTTC.